This TCR beta chain was sequenced for a study of technical replicates of blood from a few donors. Profiling relied on immunoSEQ multiplex PCR, and the TCRdb table lists in-frame clones only, not all of them. The data hold 55,000 to 75,000 clones, with roughly 89% observed a single time. The CDR3 sequence is 14 residues long. CDR1 and CDR2 from the germline V gene are SGHTA and FQGTGA. Losses at the gene ends were 2 bases for V and 6 bases for J; bases not matched to a gene: 5. The sequence came from a human donor in good health. Some clones in this sample may be carry-over from other donors' samples. Material: PBMCs. The chain joins TRBV7-3 to TRBJ2-5; 8 bases line up with TRBD2. In DNA, the CDR3 is TGTGCCAGCAGCTTATCGGGGGGGCGCCAGACCCAGTACTTC. It specifies CASSLSGGRQTQYF. Filled out from reference TRBV7-3 and TRBJ2-5, the complete variable domain reads GAGVSQTPSNKVTEKGKYVELRCDPISGHTALYWYRQSLGQGPEFLIYFQGTGAADDSGLPNDRFFAVRPEGSVSTLKIQRTERGDSAVYLCASSLSGGRQTQYFGPGTRLLVL.